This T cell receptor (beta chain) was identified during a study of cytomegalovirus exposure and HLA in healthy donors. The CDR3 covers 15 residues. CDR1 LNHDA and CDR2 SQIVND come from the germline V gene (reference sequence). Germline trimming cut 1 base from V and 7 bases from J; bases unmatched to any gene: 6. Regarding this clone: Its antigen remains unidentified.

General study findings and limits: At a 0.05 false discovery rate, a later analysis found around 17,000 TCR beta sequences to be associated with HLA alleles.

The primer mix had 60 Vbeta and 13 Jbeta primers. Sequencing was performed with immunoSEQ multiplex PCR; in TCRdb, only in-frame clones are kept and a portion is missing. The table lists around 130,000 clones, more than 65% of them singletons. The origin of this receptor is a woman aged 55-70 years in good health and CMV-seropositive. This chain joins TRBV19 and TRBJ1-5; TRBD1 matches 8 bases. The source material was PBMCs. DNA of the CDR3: TGTGCCAGTAGTATAGTAGGACAGGGATTACAGCCCCAGCATTTT. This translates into CASSIVGQGLQPQHF.